This TCR beta chain was sequenced in a study of immune heterogeneity within non-small cell lung tumors. Overall study: It was found that the tumors were several squamous cell carcinomas, more than eight non-squamous carcinomas and 1 not otherwise specified. Study observations and caveats: Each patient largely had their own distinct set of high-frequency T-cell receptor beta clonotypes. Dominant CDR3 beta clonotypes repeated across a patient's tumor loci, while different loci held unique high-frequency clones. Local tumor mutational burden correlated moderately but significantly with local T-cell clonality (R roughly 0.31).

The TCR beta CDR3 region was amplified by multiplex PCR employing 32 V and 13 J primers. A single record per CDR3 protein comes from TCRdb applying MiXCR to the multiplex PCR reads. The table includes 8,500 to 11,000 distinct CDR3 sequences, around 17% detected once. The table lists this clonotype with many counts. Its antigen is currently unknown. CDR3 length: 13 residues. Trimming removed 1 base at V and 10 bases at J, with 11 bases between. Template was bulk tumor genomic DNA, 500 to 650 ng per sample. From each primary tumor, several far-apart biopsies were obtained during surgery. Curative surgery was performed on patients who had untreated, newly diagnosed non-small cell lung cancer.

The J gene is TRBJ2-1, the V gene TRBV12-3 or TRBV12-4; D gene unclear. This TCR was sampled from a man in his forties or fifties with non-small cell lung cancer. The source material was lung tumor tissue. The CDR3 coding sequence is TGTGCCAGCAGTTTAGACCCCCAACGGGAGCAGTTCTTC. It codes for CASSLDPQREQFF.